The entry below gives a single T cell receptor beta chain sequence along with its context. Its antigen remains unidentified. It has no much larger one-base neighbor in the sample; base qualities were not kept. TCR beta CDR3 regions were amplified from RNA transcripts. The TCR CDR3 was subjected to a first round of RT-PCR using the HTBI primer set and the Qiagen OneStep RT-PCR kit. The libraries were constructed in a second round of multiplex PCR and then size-selected and purified. Sequencing of the libraries was done on an Illumina HiSeq2000 using paired-end 100 bp reads. In the paper's pipeline: Raw data were processed with SOAPnuke, discarding reads with adapters, uncalled bases, mean Phred below 15, or no exact constant-primer or identifier match. High-quality paired reads were merged using COPE v1.2.5, and each unique nucleotide sequence was defined as a clonotype. MiTCR v1.1 was used to align clonotypes to the IMGT TRBV, TRBD and TRBJ reference segments. The analysis was restricted to V-J combinations with a frequency above 0.0001, which together covered roughly 99% of the repertoires. The TCS score was defined as the ratio of F50 (clonal expansion) to E x V (chaos), calculated using BLOSUM62-based TCRdist between CDR3 peptides within each V-J. Welch's t-statistics and random forest reduced 514 V-J features to 13, which were used in a naive Bayes classifier (R e1071). The similarity between thyroid and blood repertoires was quantified using the Morisita-Horn index. The raw public data were reprocessed by TCRdb itself: fastp quality trimming at Q25, MiXCR clonotype calling, in-frame beta chains only. All rows with the same CDR3 protein become a single entry with the most common DNA and genes. The V and J calls reflect TCRdb's pipeline rather than the authors' work. The sample yields approximately 510,000 distinct CDR3 sequences; 46% were counted once. The ten largest clones represent about two fifths of the sample.

Any patient with an uncontrolled infection, another autoimmune disease, pregnancy or lactation was excluded. Diagnoses were based on clinical symptoms, serum thyroxine and TRAb, thyroid ultrasound and orbital computed tomography. Total RNA was extracted with Trizol reagent, and quality was checked on an Agilent 2100 Bioanalyzer. The germline V and J ends show losses of 4 bases and 3 bases respectively, and no gene match explains 6 bases of the junction. Via the germline V gene, CDR1 is SGHDT and CDR2 YYEEEE. The CDR3 goes from the cysteine to the phenylalanine over 14 residues. Solely the CDR3 DNA is kept, with 42 bases framed from the first base. The data were taken from a study of T cells in Graves' hyperthyroidism and ophthalmopathy (dated by TCRdb to between 2018 and 2021). Looking at the study overall: A discovery cohort of fewer than 110 patients, 43 with Graves' ophthalmopathy and under 60 with stable Graves' hyperthyroidism, was used to find distinguishing TCR V-J signatures. According to the paper, TCR Vbeta CDR3 sequencing was carried out on 135 peripheral blood samples, which came from under 50 ophthalmopathy, around 74 hyperthyroidism and some 17 progressor patients. After sampling, hyperthyroidism patients received methimazole starting at 30 mg daily, and ophthalmopathy patients received high-dose intravenous methylprednisolone. The roughly 100 discovery patients were randomly divided into training and test sets at a 7:3 ratio. In over five Graves' hyperthyroidism patients, the study also compared T-cell repertoires from thyroid tissue with T-cell repertoires from blood. An independent validation cohort of around 19 hyperthyroidism patients and approximately 15 patients who later progressed to ophthalmopathy tested prospective prediction of ophthalmopathy. Findings and caveats that apply to the study as a whole: A model built on a 13 V-J signature distinguished ophthalmopathy from stable hyperthyroidism, reaching around 88% sensitivity and under 84% specificity in cross-validation and 80%/75% in testing. No statistical method was used to fix the sample size in advance, and group allocation was not hidden from the investigators. In validation, progression to ophthalmopathy was predicted by the model with 70.59% sensitivity and roughly 76% specificity, a median of about 6.8 months before onset. Most expanded thyroid clonotypes (frequency above 0.001) were also detected in blood, a finding suggesting that blood repertoires may reflect thyroid immune responses.

The TCR originated in an adult woman with Graves' disease, either hyperthyroidism or ophthalmopathy (not recorded which). Sequenced input: peripheral blood or thyroid tissue (not recorded which). The rearranged segments are TRBV5-6 and TRBJ1-2, and 7 junction bases match TRBD1. The nucleotide sequence reads as follows: TGTGCCAGCAGCGATGGACAGGCTTACTATGGCTACACCTTC. This yields the protein CASSDGQAYYGYTF.